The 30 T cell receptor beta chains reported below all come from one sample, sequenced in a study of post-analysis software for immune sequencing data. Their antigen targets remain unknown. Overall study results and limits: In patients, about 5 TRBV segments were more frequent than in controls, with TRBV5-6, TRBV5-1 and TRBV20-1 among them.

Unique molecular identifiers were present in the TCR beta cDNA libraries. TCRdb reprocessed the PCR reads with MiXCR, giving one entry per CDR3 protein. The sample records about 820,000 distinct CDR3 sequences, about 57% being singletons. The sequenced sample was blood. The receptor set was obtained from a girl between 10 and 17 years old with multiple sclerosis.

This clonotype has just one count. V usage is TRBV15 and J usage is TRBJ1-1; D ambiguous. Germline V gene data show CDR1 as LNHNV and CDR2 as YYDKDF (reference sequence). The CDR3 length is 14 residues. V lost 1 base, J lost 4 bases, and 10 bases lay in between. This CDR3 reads CATSRGAGSTEAFF. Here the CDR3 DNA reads TGTGCCACCAGCAGAGGGGCAGGCTCCACTGAAGCTTTCTTT.

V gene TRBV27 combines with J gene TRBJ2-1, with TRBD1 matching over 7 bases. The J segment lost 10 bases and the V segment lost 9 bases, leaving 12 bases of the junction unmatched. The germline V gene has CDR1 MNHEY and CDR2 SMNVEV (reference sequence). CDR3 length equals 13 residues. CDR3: CASKGASAHEQFF. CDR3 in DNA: TGTGCCAGTAAGGGGGCCTCCGCCCACGAGCAGTTCTTC.

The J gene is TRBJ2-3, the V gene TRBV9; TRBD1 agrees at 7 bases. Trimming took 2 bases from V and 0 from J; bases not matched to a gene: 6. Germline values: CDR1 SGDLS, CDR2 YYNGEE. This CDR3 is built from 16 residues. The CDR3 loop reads CASSVEGASSTDTQYF. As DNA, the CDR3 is TGTGCCAGCAGCGTCGAGGGGGCGTCTAGCACAGATACGCAGTATTTT. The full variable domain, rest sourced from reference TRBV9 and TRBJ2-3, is DSGVTQTPKHLITATGQRVTLRCSPRSGDLSVYWYQQSLDQGLQFLIQYYNGEERAKGNILERFSAQQFPDLHSELNLSSLELGDSALYFCASSVEGASSTDTQYFGPGTRLTVL.

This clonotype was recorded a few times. The CDR3 region has the DNA TGTGCCAGCAGCAAAAGCATAAAACAGCAGCCCCAGCATTTT. It yields the protein CASSKSIKQQPQHF. The chain employs TRBV9 and TRBJ1-5; no definite D call. Looked up from germline, CDR1 is SGDLS and CDR2 is YYNGEE. V was shortened by 4 bases and J by 7 bases, with 15 bases between the two germline ends. CDR3 length: 14 amino acids.

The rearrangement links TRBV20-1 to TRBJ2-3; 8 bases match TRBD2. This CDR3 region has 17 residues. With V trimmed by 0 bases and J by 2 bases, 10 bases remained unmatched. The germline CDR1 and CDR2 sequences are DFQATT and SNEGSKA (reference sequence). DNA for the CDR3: TGCAGTGCTAGAGATCAGGGTGTAGCGGGGCTCACAGATACGCAGTATTTT. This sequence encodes CSARDQGVAGLTDTQYF.

CDR3 coding DNA: TGCAGCGTGGGATCGGGACGGAGACGAGCTAACTATGGCTACACCTTC. Its protein product is CSVGSGRRRANYGYTF. The genes are TRBV29-1 and TRBJ1-2, with D perhaps matching TRBD1 (5 bases). Germline V gene data show CDR1 as SQVTM and CDR2 as ANQGSEA. The ends were cut back, 6 bases at V and 0 bases at J, with 20 bases in the middle. The length of the CDR3 is 16 residues.

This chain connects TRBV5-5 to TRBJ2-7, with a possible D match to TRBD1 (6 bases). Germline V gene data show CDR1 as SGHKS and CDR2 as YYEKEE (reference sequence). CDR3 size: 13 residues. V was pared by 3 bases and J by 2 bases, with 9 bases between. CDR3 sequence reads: CASSYRDTYEQYF. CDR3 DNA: TGTGCCAGCAGCTACCGGGACACCTACGAGCAGTACTTC.

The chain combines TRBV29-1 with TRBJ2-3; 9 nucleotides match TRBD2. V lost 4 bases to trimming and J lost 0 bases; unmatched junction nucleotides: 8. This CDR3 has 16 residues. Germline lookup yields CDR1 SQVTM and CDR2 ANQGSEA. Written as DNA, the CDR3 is TGCAGCGTTGCCGTGGGACTAGCAGGCAGCACAGATACGCAGTATTTT. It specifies CSVAVGLAGSTDTQYF.

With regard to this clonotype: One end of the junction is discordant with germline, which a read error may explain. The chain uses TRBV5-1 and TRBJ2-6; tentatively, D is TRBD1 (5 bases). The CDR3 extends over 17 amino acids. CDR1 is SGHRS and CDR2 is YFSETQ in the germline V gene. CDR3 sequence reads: CASNLEGRASGANVLTF. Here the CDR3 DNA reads TGCGCCAGCAACTTGGAAGGCAGGGCCTCTGGGGCCAACGTCCTGACTTTC.

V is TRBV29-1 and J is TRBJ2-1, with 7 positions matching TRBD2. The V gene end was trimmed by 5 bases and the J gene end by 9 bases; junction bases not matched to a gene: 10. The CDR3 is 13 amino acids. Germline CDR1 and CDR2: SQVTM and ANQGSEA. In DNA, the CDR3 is TGCAGCGTTAGCCGACTAGCCCCCAGTGAGCAGTTCTTC. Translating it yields CSVSRLAPSEQFF.

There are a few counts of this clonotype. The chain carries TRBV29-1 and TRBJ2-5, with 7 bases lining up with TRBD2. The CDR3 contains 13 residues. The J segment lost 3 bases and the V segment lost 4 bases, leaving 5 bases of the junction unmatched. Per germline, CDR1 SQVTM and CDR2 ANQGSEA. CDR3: CSVALAAEETQYF. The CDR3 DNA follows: TGCAGCGTTGCGCTAGCGGCAGAAGAGACCCAGTACTTC. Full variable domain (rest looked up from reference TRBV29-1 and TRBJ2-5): SAVISQKPSRDICQRGTSLTIQCQVDSQVTMMFWYRQQPGQSLTLIATANQGSEATYESGFVIDKFPISRPNLTFSTLTVSNMSPEDSSIYLCSVALAAEETQYFGPGTRLLVL.

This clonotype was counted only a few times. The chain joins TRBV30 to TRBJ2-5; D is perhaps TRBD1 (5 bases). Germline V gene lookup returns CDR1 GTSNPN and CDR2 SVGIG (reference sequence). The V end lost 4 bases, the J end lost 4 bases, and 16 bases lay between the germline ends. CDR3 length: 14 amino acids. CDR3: CAWTKQAWGETQYF. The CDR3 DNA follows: TGTGCCTGGACGAAACAGGCGTGGGGAGAGACCCAGTACTTC.

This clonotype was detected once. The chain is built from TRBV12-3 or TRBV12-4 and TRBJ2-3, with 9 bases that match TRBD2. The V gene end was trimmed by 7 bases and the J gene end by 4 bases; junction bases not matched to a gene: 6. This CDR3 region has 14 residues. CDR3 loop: CASKREAPADTQYF. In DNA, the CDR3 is TGTGCCAGCAAGCGGGAGGCACCCGCAGATACGCAGTATTTT.

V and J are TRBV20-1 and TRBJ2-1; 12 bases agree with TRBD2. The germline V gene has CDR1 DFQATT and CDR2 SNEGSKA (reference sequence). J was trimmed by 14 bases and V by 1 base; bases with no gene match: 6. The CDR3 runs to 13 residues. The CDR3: CSARALAGGGEFF. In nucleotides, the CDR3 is TGCAGTGCTAGAGCACTAGCGGGGGGTGGGGAGTTCTTC.

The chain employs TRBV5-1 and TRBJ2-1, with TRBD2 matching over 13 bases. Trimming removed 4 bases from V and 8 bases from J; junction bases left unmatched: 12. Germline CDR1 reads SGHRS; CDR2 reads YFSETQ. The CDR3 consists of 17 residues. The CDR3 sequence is CASSPGTSGALGDEQFF. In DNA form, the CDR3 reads TGCGCCAGCAGCCCCGGGACTAGCGGGGCTCTCGGGGATGAGCAGTTCTTC.

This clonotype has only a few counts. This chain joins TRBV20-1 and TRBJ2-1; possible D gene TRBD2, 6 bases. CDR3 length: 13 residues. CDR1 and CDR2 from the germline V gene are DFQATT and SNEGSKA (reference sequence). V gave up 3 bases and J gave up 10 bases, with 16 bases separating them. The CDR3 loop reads CSARLADQGEQFF. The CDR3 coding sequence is TGCAGTGCTAGGTTAGCGGATCAGGGAGAGCAGTTCTTC.

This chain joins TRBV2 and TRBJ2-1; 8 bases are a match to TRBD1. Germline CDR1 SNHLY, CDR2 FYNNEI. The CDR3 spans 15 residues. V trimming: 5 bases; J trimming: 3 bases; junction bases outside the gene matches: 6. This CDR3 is CASSHDRGLYNEQFF. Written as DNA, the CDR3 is TGTGCCAGCAGTCACGACAGGGGTCTCTACAATGAGCAGTTCTTC.

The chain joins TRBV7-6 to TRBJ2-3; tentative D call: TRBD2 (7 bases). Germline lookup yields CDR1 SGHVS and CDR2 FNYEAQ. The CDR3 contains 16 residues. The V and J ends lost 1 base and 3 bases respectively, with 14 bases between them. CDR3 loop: CASSLEAAGATDTQYF. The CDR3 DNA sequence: TGTGCCAGCAGCTTAGAGGCCGCGGGGGCAACAGATACGCAGTATTTT.

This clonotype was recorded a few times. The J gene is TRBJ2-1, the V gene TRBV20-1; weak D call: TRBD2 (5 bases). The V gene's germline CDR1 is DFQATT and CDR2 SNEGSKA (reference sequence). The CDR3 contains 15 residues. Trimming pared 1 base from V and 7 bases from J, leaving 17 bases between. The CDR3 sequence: CSARGTYSEINEQFF. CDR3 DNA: TGCAGTGCTAGAGGCACCTATAGCGAGATTAATGAGCAGTTCTTC.

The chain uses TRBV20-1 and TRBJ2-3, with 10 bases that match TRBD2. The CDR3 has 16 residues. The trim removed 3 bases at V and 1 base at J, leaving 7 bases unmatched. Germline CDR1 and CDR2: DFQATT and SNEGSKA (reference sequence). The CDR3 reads CSASSGGTAGTDTQYF. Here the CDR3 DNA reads TGCAGTGCTAGTAGCGGGGGGACAGCAGGCACAGATACGCAGTATTTT.

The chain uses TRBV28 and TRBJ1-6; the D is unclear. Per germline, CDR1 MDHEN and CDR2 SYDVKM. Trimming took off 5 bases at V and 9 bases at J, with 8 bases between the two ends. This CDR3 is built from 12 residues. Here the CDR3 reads CASSPRGSPLHF. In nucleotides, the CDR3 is TGTGCCAGCAGTCCCCGGGGTTCACCCCTCCACTTT.

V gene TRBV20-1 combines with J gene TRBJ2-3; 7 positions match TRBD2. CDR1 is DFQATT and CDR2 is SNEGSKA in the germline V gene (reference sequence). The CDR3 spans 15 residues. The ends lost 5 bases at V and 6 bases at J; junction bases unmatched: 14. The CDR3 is CSAPPPSGWRDTQYF. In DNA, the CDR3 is TGCAGTGCTCCTCCGCCTAGCGGATGGAGGGATACGCAGTATTTT.

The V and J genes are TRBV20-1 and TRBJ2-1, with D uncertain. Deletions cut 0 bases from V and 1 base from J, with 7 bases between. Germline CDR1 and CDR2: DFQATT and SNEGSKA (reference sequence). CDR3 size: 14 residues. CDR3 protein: CSARDRHSYNEQFF. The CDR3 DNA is TGCAGTGCTAGAGATAGACATTCCTACAATGAGCAGTTCTTC.

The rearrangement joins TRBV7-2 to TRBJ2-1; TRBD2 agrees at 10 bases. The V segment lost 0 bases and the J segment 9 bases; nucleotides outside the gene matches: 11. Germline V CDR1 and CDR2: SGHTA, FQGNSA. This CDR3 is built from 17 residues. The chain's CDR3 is CASSLAGGLAGVGEQFF. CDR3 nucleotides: TGTGCCAGCAGCTTAGCTGGTGGGCTAGCGGGGGTGGGTGAGCAGTTCTTC. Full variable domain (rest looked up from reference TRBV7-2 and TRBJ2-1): GAGVSQSPSNKVTEKGKDVELRCDPISGHTALYWYRQSLGQGLEFLIYFQGNSAPDKSGLPSDRFSAERTGGSVSTLTIQRTQQEDSAVYLCASSLAGGLAGVGEQFFGPGTRLTVL.

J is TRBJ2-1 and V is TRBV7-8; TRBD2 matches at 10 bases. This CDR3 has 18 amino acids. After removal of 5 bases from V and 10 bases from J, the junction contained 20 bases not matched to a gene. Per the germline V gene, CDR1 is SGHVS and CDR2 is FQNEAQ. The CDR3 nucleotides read TGTGCCAGCAGCCCCCGCTTGTTTGATAGCGGGGGGTTTCGGGAGCAGTTCTTC. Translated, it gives CASSPRLFDSGGFREQFF.

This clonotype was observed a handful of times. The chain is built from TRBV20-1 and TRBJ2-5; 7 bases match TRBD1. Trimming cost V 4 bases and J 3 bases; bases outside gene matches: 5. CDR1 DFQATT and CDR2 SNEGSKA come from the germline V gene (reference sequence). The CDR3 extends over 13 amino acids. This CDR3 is CSATGTVEETQYF. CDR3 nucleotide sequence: TGCAGTGCTACCGGGACAGTGGAAGAGACCCAGTACTTC.

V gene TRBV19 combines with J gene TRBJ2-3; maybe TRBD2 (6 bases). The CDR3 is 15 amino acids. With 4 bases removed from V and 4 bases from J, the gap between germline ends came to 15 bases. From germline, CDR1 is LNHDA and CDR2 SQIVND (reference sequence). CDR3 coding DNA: TGTGCCAGTAGTACGCGGGGCATAGGTGCAGATACGCAGTATTTT. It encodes CASSTRGIGADTQYF.

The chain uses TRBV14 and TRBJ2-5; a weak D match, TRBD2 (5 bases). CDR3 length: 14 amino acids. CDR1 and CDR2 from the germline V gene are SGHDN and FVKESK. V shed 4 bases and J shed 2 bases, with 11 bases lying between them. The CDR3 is CASSLPGSQETQYF. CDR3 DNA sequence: TGTGCCAGCAGCCTCCCGGGGAGTCAAGAGACCCAGTACTTC. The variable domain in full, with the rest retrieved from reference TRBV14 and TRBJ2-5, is EAGVTQFPSHSVIEKGQTVTLRCDPISGHDNLYWYRRVMGKEIKFLLHFVKESKQDESGMPNNRFLAERTGGTYSTLKVQPAELEDSGVYFCASSLPGSQETQYFGPGTRLLVL.

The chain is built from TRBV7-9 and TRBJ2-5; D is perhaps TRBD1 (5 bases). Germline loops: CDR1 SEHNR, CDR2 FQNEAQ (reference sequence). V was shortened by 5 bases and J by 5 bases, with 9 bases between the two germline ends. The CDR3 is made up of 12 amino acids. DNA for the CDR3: TGTGCCAGCAGCCCCTGGGGCGAGACCCAGTACTTC. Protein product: CASSPWGETQYF.

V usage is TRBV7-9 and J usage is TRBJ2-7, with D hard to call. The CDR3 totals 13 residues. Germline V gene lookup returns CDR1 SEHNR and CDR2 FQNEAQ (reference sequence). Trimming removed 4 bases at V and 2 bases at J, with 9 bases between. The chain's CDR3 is CASSSFVTYEQYF. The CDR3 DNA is TGTGCCAGCAGCTCCTTCGTTACCTACGAGCAGTACTTC.